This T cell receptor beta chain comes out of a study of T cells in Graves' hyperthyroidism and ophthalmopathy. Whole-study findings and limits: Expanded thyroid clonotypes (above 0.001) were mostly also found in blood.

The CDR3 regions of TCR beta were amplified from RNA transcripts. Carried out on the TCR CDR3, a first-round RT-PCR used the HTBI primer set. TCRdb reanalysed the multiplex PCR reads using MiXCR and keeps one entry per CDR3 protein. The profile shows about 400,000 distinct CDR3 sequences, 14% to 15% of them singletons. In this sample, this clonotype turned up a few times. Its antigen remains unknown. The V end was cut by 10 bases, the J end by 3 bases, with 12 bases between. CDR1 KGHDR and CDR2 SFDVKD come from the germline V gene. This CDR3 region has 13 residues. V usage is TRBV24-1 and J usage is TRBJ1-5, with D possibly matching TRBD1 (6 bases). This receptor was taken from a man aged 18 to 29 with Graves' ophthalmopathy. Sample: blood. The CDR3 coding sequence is TGTGCCACTCAACAGGGTAACAATCAGCCCCAGCATTTT. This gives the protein CATQQGNNQPQHF.